Listed below are T cell receptor beta chains from one sample, sequenced in a study of type 1 regulatory T cells. Their antigen targets remain unknown. Each CDR3 protein gets one entry after TCRdb re-called the reads with MiXCR. The table includes fewer than 80,000 distinct CDR3 sequences, less than 25% detected once. Sequenced sample: cultured type 1 regulatory T (Tr1) cells, either the whole culture or a sorted fraction (not recorded which). All receptors come from a human donor in good health. CDR3s include the opening cysteine and the closing phenylalanine or tryptophan. The D gene is left open where the match is weak. Clone size appears in some rows only: once, few, many, or a class for an expanded clone.

TRBV12-3/TRBV12-4	TRBJ2-5	NA	NA	CASTLGRVGTQYF	TGTGCCAGCACCCTCGGTCGGGTCGGGACCCAGTACTTC
TRBV12-3/TRBV12-4	TRBJ2-7	NA	NA	CASSPRGLNSYEQYF	TGTGCCAGCAGTCCGCGTGGACTCAACTCCTACGAGCAGTACTTC
TRBV19	TRBJ2-7	TRBD2	many	CASSLGTSTSEQYF	TGTGCCAGTAGTCTTGGGACTAGTACCTCCGAGCAGTACTTC
TRBV27	TRBJ2-4	TRBD2	once	CASGTSGNIAKNIQYF	TGTGCCAGCGGGACTAGCGGAAATATAGCCAAAAACATTCAGTACTTC
TRBV12-3/TRBV12-4	TRBJ2-4	NA	NA	CASRRPGDIQYF	TGTGCCAGCAGAAGACCTGGGGACATTCAGTACTTC
TRBV27	TRBJ2-7	NA	NA	CASSWRGLSSEQYF	TGTGCCAGCAGTTGGCGGGGCCTCTCGTCCGAGCAGTACTTC
TRBV5-1	TRBJ1-1	NA	few	CASRETSTEAFF	TGCGCCAGCAGAGAGACGAGCACTGAAGCTTTCTTT
TRBV12-3/TRBV12-4	TRBJ1-2	NA	few	CASSFGPRDGYTF	TGTGCCAGCAGTTTCGGACCGAGGGATGGCTACACCTTC
TRBV7-9	TRBJ2-1	TRBD2	few	CASSSGTYNEQFF	TGTGCCAGTTCTAGCGGGACCTACAATGAGCAGTTCTTC
TRBV5-1	TRBJ2-2	NA	many	CASSLVSGNTGELFF	TGCGCCAGCAGCTTGGTTAGCGGGAACACCGGGGAGCTGTTTTTT
TRBV11-2	TRBJ2-1	NA	NA	CASSLGAPNEQFF	TGTGCCAGCAGCTTGGGGGCTCCCAATGAGCAGTTCTTC
TRBV20-1	TRBJ2-3	TRBD2	NA	CSAQELAGADTQYF	TGCAGTGCCCAGGAGTTAGCGGGAGCGGATACGCAGTATTTT